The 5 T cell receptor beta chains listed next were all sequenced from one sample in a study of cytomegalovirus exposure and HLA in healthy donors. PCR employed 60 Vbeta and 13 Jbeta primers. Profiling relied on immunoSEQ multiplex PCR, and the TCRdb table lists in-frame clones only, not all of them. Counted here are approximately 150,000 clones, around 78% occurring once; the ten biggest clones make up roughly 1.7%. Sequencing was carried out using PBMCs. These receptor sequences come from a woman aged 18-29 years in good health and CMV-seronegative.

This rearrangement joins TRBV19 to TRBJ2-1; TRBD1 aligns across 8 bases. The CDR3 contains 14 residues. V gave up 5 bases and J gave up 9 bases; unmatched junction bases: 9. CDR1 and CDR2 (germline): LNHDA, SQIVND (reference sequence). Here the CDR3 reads CASSADREDGEQFF. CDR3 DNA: TGTGCCAGTAGTGCGGACAGGGAGGACGGTGAGCAGTTCTTC.

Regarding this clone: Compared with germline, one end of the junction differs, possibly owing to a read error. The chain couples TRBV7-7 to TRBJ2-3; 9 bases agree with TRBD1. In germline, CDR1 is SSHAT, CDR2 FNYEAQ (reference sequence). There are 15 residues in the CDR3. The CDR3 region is CASSLGQGFSDTQYF. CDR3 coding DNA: TGTGCTAGCAGCTTAGGACAGGGGTTCTCCGATACGCAGTATTTT.

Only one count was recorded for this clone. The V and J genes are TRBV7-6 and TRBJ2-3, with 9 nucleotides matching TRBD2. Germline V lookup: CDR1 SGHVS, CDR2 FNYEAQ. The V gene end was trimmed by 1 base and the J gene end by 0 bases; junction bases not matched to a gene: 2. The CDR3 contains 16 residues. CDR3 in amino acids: CASSLVAGASTDTQYF. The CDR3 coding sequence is TGTGCCAGCAGCTTAGTAGCGGGAGCCAGCACAGATACGCAGTATTTT.

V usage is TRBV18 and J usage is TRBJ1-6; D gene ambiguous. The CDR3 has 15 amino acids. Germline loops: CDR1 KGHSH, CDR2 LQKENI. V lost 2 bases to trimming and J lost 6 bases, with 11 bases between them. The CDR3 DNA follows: TGTGCCAGCTCACCATCGGAGGTGCCTAATTCACCCCTCCACTTT. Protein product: CASSPSEVPNSPLHF.

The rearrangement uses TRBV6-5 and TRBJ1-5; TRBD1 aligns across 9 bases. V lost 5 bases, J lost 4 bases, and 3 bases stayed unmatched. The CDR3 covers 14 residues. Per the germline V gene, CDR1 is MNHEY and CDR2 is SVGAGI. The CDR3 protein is CASSEGQGNQPQHF. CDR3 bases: TGTGCCAGCAGTGAAGGACAGGGGAATCAGCCCCAGCATTTT.